These 22 T cell receptor beta chains originate from one sample sequenced in a study of T cells in Graves' hyperthyroidism and ophthalmopathy. Researchers took RNA transcripts and amplified the TCR beta CDR3 regions from them. With the HTBI primer set, the TCR CDR3 went through a first round of RT-PCR. TCRdb reprocessed the multiplex PCR reads via MiXCR and lists one record per CDR3 protein. Of about 37,000 distinct CDR3 sequences listed, under 60% are singletons. The source material was blood. The receptors originated from a middle-aged man with Graves' ophthalmopathy.

As for this clonotype: Its ends do not fully match the called genes, so a read error is possible. The chain couples TRBV20-1 to TRBJ2-7, with 9 bases aligning to TRBD2. Germline loops: CDR1 DFQATT, CDR2 SNEGSKA (reference sequence). CDR3 size: 14 residues. CDR3 nucleotide sequence: TGCAGTGTTAGAGAAGCGGGAGGCACCTACGAGCAGTACTTC. It codes for CSVREAGGTYEQYF.

Concerning this clonotype itself: A much larger clone is a single base away; this may be a read error. The J gene is TRBJ1-6, the V gene TRBV25-1; D is unclear. CDR3 length equals 14 residues. The germline CDR1 and CDR2 sequences are MGHDK and SYGVNS. CDR3 region: CASREGNNNSPLLF. The CDR3 nucleotides are TGTGCCAGCCGGGAGGGAAACAATAATTCACCCCTCCTCTTT.

This chain connects TRBV6-2 or TRBV6-3 to TRBJ1-5; possible D gene TRBD1, 6 bases. The CDR3 spans 14 residues. Per germline, CDR1 MNHEY and CDR2 SVGEGT. Trimming removed 2 bases from V and 11 bases from J, with 16 bases in between. CDR3 DNA: TGTGCCAGCAGTTACGGACCCTCGAGGGGGACCCAGCATTTT. Its translation: CASSYGPSRGTQHF.

This clonotype came up many times. The chain joins TRBV18 to TRBJ2-2; 10 bases map to TRBD1. Trimming took 3 bases from V and 8 from J; bases not matched to a gene: 9. Germline V lookup: CDR1 KGHSH, CDR2 LQKENI. This CDR3 comprises 16 residues. CDR3: CASSPRDRGTTGELFF. The CDR3 bases are TGTGCCAGCTCACCCCGGGACAGGGGAACGACAGGGGAGCTGTTTTTT. The whole variable domain, filled in from reference TRBV18 and TRBJ2-2, reads NAGVMQNPRHLVRRRGQEARLRCSPMKGHSHVYWYRQLPEEGLKFMVYLQKENIIDESGMPKERFSAEFPKEGPSILRIQQVVRGDSAAYFCASSPRDRGTTGELFFGEGSRLTVL.

The rearrangement uses TRBV7-3 and TRBJ1-6; 10 bases map to TRBD1. Germline V gives CDR1 SGHTA, CDR2 FQGTGA. J gave up 8 bases and V 4 bases, and 5 bases lay outside the gene matches. The CDR3 loop spans 15 amino acids. The chain's CDR3 is CASSSGGTGDSPLHF. Here the CDR3 DNA reads TGTGCCAGCAGCTCCGGAGGGACAGGGGATTCACCCCTCCACTTT.

The chain links TRBV20-1 to TRBJ2-3, with a weak D call TRBD1 (6 bases). V lost 6 bases, J lost 3 bases, and 19 bases lay in between. Germline V gives CDR1 DFQATT, CDR2 SNEGSKA (reference sequence). CDR3 length: 15 amino acids. CDR3 region: CSAPRRLGATDTQYF. CDR3 sequence (DNA): TGCAGTGCCCCCCGGCGACTGGGGGCTACAGATACGCAGTATTTT.

At least ten counts were recorded for this clonotype. V is TRBV25-1 and J is TRBJ2-5, with D possibly being TRBD2 (6 bases). The CDR3 totals 13 residues. The V end was cut by 5 bases, the J end by 2 bases, with 9 bases between. Looked up from germline, CDR1 is MGHDK and CDR2 is SYGVNS. The CDR3 DNA reads TGTGCCAGCAGTTTCGGACTACAAGAGACCCAGTACTTC. Translation gives CASSFGLQETQYF.

In its sample, this clonotype was seen once. This sequence joins TRBV24-1 and TRBJ1-2, with a weak D call TRBD1 (5 bases). The CDR3 runs to 12 residues. V was trimmed by 0 bases and J by 13 bases, leaving 11 bases between them. Germline lookup yields CDR1 KGHDR and CDR2 SFDVKD. This CDR3 is CATSDLGTSGTF. CDR3 coding DNA: TGTGCCACCAGTGATTTGGGGACTAGCGGCACCTTC.

This chain connects TRBV7-2 to TRBJ1-3; TRBD1 might be the D (5 bases). This CDR3 comprises 15 residues. Per germline, CDR1 SGHTA and CDR2 FQGNSA. Trimming removed 5 bases from V and 4 bases from J, with 15 bases in between. In DNA form, the CDR3 reads TGTGCCAGCAGCCCTAGCGGGGGGGTCGGAAACACCATATATTTT. Translation gives CASSPSGGVGNTIYF. The complete variable domain, with remaining parts taken from reference TRBV7-2 and TRBJ1-3, reads GAGVSQSPSNKVTEKGKDVELRCDPISGHTALYWYRQSLGQGLEFLIYFQGNSAPDKSGLPSDRFSAERTGGSVSTLTIQRTQQEDSAVYLCASSPSGGVGNTIYFGEGSWLTVV.

On this clonotype: A read error may account for a junction end that differs from germline. The chain has TRBV15 and TRBJ2-2; 8 bases line up with TRBD1. This CDR3 contains 14 residues. Looked up from germline, CDR1 is LNHNV and CDR2 is YYDKDF (reference sequence). The CDR3 nucleotides are TGTGCCACCAGCAAGGACAGGGTGACCGGGGAGCTATTTTTT. This translates into CATSKDRVTGELFF.

This CDR3 is CSARDPDRGYEQYF. The CDR3 DNA is TGCAGTGCTAGAGATCCAGACCGAGGGTACGAGCAGTACTTC. The V call is TRBV20-1, the J call TRBJ2-7; D perhaps matches TRBD2 (5 bases). Trimming left V 0 bases short and J 4 bases short, with 13 bases between. The CDR3 is 14 amino acids. In germline, CDR1 is DFQATT, CDR2 SNEGSKA (reference sequence).

The chain carries TRBV30 and TRBJ2-1, with no clear D. This CDR3 has 8 residues. Germline V lookup: CDR1 GTSNPN, CDR2 SVGIG (reference sequence). Trimming removed 5 bases at V and 9 bases at J, with 2 bases between. In DNA form, the CDR3 reads TGTGCCTGGGGTGAGCAGTTCTTC. Protein product: CAWGEQFF.

A word on this clonotype: As the CDR3 is not closed by the conserved phenylalanine or tryptophan, this likely results from a read error. The limits of the CDR3 on the DNA are not certain, so only TCRdb's listed CDR3 is given. This chain uses TRBV19 with TRBJ2-2; TRBD2 is the table's D call, not checked against the DNA. The CDR3 region is 15 residues in length, termini included. Germline CDR1 reads LNHDA; CDR2 reads SQIVND (reference sequence). The CDR3 sequence: CASKGTSGPTGEPFS.

The gene calls are TRBV10-3 and TRBJ1-1; D ambiguous. The CDR3 is made up of 13 amino acids. V lost 7 bases to trimming and J lost 0 bases, with 9 bases between them. CDR1 ENHRY and CDR2 SYGVKD come from the germline V gene. The CDR3 spells CAIKKPLNTEAFF. The DNA of the CDR3 is TGTGCCATCAAAAAGCCGCTGAACACTGAAGCTTTCTTT.

The table lists this clonotype with many counts. The chain combines TRBV5-6 with TRBJ1-2; 7 nucleotides agree with TRBD1. After removal of 4 bases from V and 4 bases from J, the junction contained 7 bases not matched to a gene. Germline loops: CDR1 SGHDT, CDR2 YYEEEE. This CDR3 has 14 amino acids. The CDR3 is CASSRDRDPYGYTF. The DNA of the CDR3 is TGTGCCAGCAGCAGAGACAGGGACCCCTATGGCTACACCTTC.

The chain recombines TRBV20-1 with TRBJ2-7; 10 nucleotides agree with TRBD1. J lost 2 bases, V lost 3 bases, and 7 bases had no gene match. The CDR3 is 15 residues long. The germline gives CDR1 DFQATT, CDR2 SNEGSKA (reference sequence). The CDR3 protein is CSASFQDRGTYEQYF. The CDR3 DNA is TGCAGTGCTAGTTTCCAGGACAGGGGGACCTACGAGCAGTACTTC.

This chain connects TRBV6-5 to TRBJ2-3; unclear D gene. CDR3 length equals 9 residues. Germline V lookup: CDR1 MNHEY, CDR2 SVGAGI. V was clipped by 4 bases and J by 14 bases, with 7 bases between them. In nucleotides, the CDR3 is TGTGCCAGCAGTTTACTTCCGTATTTT. Protein sequence: CASSLLPYF.

Within the sample, this clonotype is medium-sized (0.01 to 0.1%). The chain employs TRBV2 and TRBJ1-5; 11 nucleotides agree with TRBD1. Germline V gives CDR1 SNHLY, CDR2 FYNNEI. The CDR3 contains 14 residues. The trim removed 7 bases at V and 6 bases at J, leaving 5 bases unmatched. CDR3 nucleotide sequence: TGTGCCAGCACCCGGACAGGGGGCGGTCAGCCCCAGCATTTT. This sequence encodes CASTRTGGGQPQHF. Full variable domain (remainder filled in from reference TRBV2 and TRBJ1-5): EPEVTQTPSHQVTQMGQEVILRCVPISNHLYFYWYRQILGQKVEFLVSFYNNEISEKSEIFDDQFSVERPDGSNFTLKIRSTKLEDSAMYFCASTRTGGGQPQHFGDGTRLSIL.

This clonotype was counted ten times or more. A read error is possible here, since a much larger clone lies one base away. This chain links TRBV7-8 with TRBJ1-1, with D possibly matching TRBD1 (5 bases). The CDR3 has 13 residues. Looked up from germline, CDR1 is SGHVS and CDR2 is FQNEAQ. The CDR3 DNA reads as TGTGCCAGCAGCTGGACACCCAACACTGAAGCTCTCTTT. It translates to CASSWTPNTEALF.

With respect to this clonotype: No DNA is shown, since the ends of the CDR3 on it are uncertain; the CDR3 is the one TCRdb lists. The CDR3 sequence: CASSPNTGTNEQYFGTGGNSPLHF. The V gene is TRBV5-1, the J gene TRBJ1-6; the table gives TRBD1 as D, unverified against the DNA. The V gene's germline CDR1 is SGHRS and CDR2 YFSETQ. The CDR3 is 24 amino acids long, termini counted.

This clonotype was seen at least ten times. J is TRBJ2-1 and V is TRBV12-3 or TRBV12-4; a weak D match, TRBD1 (5 bases). V was shortened by 5 bases and J by 6 bases, with 17 bases between the two germline ends. The CDR3 consists of 15 residues. Here the CDR3 DNA reads TGTGCCAGCAGTCCTGGACACTTAGGGGTCAATGAGCAGTTCTTC. Protein sequence: CASSPGHLGVNEQFF.

The V and J genes are TRBV7-8 and TRBJ1-5; TRBD2 is a possible D gene (6 bases). The J call may be mistaken, given a closer DNA end match to TRBJ2-5. The CDR3 contains 14 residues. Germline loops: CDR1 SGHVS, CDR2 FQNEAQ. As DNA, the CDR3 is TGTGCCAGCAGCTTACGGGAGAGCAATCAGCCCCAGTACTTC. As protein: CASSLRESNQPQYF.